This entry concerns a single TCR beta chain. In the same sample, other DNA sequences code for this CDR3. Germline values: CDR1 LNHDA, CDR2 SQIVND (reference sequence). The V and J ends lost 4 bases and 0 bases respectively, with 4 bases between them. The CDR3 runs 12 residues. Original analysis: Estimation of nucleated cell counts was performed using reference gene primer amplification. Profiling relied on immunoSEQ multiplex PCR, and the TCRdb table lists in-frame clones only, not all of them. That table gives V, J and clone size, and the DNA gave D and trimming. The profile shows approximately 69,000 clones, 70% to 90% of them singletons. This sample is drawn from a study of blood T cell repertoires in COVID-19. Across the whole study: The study drew acute and convalescent COVID-19 samples from the United States, Italy and Spain. PBMCs, B-cell-depleted T cells, or T cells provided the cDNA or gDNA that made up the material.

Sequenced material: peripheral blood. The gene calls are TRBV19 and TRBJ2-7; D not resolved. The sequence was collected from a human donor in a cohort sampled during active COVID-19. This CDR3 reads CASSTSSYEQYF. In nucleotides, the CDR3 is TGTGCCAGTAGTACGAGCTCCTACGAGCAGTACTTC.